The clone carrying this T cell receptor beta chain has more than one count but fewer than ten. The data are from a study of beta chain features in type 1 diabetes. CDR1 is MNHEY and CDR2 is SMNVEV in the germline V gene (reference sequence). CDR3 length equals 15 residues. With V trimmed by 6 bases and J by 10 bases, 13 bases remained unmatched. One heparinised blood draw averaging roughly 100 mL was given by each donor. TCRB transcripts that were expressed got sequenced, as all of the isolated RNA had been reverse transcribed. Sequencing was performed with immunoSEQ multiplex PCR; in TCRdb, only in-frame clones are kept and a portion is missing. Of some 180,000 clones listed, approximately 13% are singletons.

Material: central memory CD4+ T cells from blood. This TCR came from a young woman in good health. The chain joins TRBV27 to TRBJ2-1; 9 nucleotides align to TRBD2. CDR3 nucleotide sequence: TGTGCCAGCAGGCTTAGCGGGAGCCCTCCATTCGAGCAGTTCTTC. This codes for CASRLSGSPPFEQFF.